This T cell receptor (beta chain) was identified during a study of blood T cell repertoires in COVID-19. About the research overall: Both acute and convalescent COVID-19 samples were obtained from the United States, Italy and Spain. Sources were T cells, B-cell-depleted T cells, or PBMCs; the material itself was cDNA or gDNA.

Study processing details: Nucleated cell counts were estimated from reference gene primer amplification. TCRdb's table, derived via immunoSEQ multiplex PCR, lists solely in-frame clones and lacks some. The V and J calls and clone size were taken over from that table, and D and trimming were inferred from the DNA. Among more than 20,000 clones, approximately 86% were seen once, and the ten largest hold 15% to 20%. The CDR3 is made up of 16 amino acids. Germline CDR1 and CDR2: SGHTA and FQGNSA. The V and J ends lost 6 bases and 8 bases respectively, with 23 bases between them. The sequence was obtained from a man in his 70s with acute or convalescent COVID-19. The rearrangement links TRBV7-2 to TRBJ2-1; D might be TRBD2 (6 bases). Specimen: peripheral blood. The CDR3 is CASRKTGGASTYEQFF. CDR3 coding DNA: TGTGCCAGCAGGAAGACCGGCGGGGCATCAACCTATGAGCAGTTCTTC.